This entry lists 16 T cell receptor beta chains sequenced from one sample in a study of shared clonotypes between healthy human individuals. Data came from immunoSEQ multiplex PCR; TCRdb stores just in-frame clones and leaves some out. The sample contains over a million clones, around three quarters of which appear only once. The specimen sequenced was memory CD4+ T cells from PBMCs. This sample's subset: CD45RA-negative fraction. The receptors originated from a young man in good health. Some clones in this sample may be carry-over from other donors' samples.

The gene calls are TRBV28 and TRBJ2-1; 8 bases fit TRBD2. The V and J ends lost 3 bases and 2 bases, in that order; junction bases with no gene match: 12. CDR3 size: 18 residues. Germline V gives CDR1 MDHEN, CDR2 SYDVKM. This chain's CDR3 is CASSLATSGTRTYNEQFF. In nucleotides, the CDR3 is TGTGCCAGCAGTTTGGCGACCTCTGGGACTAGAACCTACAATGAGCAGTTCTTC.

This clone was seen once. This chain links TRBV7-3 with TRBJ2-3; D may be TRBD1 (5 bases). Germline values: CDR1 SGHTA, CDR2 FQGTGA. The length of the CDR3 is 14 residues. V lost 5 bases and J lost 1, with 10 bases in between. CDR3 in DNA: TGTGCCAGCAGCCTTGGACAACGCACAGATACGCAGTATTTT. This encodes CASSLGQRTDTQYF.

Written as DNA, the CDR3 is TGTGCCAGCAGCCGCGGGGAGCGGGAATTAGGTGAGCAGTTCTTC. This sequence encodes CASSRGERELGEQFF. The chain joins TRBV11-3 to TRBJ2-1, with 7 bases that match TRBD2. The V gene's germline CDR1 is SGHNT and CDR2 YENEEA. The V and J ends lost 5 bases and 9 bases, in that order; junction bases with no gene match: 13. There are 15 residues in the CDR3.

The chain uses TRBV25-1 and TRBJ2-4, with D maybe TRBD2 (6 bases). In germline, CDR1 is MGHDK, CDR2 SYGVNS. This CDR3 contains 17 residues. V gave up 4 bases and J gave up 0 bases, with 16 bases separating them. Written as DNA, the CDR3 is TGTGCCAGCAGTGCTGGGACGGGAGATCTAGCCAAAAACATTCAGTACTTC. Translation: CASSAGTGDLAKNIQYF.

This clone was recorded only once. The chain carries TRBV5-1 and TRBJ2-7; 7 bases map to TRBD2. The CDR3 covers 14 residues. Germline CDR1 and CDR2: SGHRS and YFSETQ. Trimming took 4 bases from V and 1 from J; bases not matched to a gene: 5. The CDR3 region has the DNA TGCGCCAGCAGCAGAACTAGCGCGTCCTACGAGCAGTACTTC. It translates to CASSRTSASYEQYF.

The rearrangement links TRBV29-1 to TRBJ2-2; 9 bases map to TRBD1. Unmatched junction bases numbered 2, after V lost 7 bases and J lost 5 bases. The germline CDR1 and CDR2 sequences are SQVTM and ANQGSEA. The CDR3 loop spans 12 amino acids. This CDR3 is CSAGQGTGELFF. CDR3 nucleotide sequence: TGCAGCGCCGGACAGGGGACCGGGGAGCTGTTTTTT.

DNA for the CDR3: TGTGCCAGCAGCCAAGATCGGAGGACTGGAAACACCATATATTTT. Translation gives CASSQDRRTGNTIYF. The rearrangement uses TRBV4-2 and TRBJ1-3; no firm D call. V was shortened by 0 bases and J by 2 bases, with 8 bases between the two germline ends. This CDR3 comprises 15 residues. The germline CDR1 and CDR2 sequences are LGHNA and YNFKEQ.

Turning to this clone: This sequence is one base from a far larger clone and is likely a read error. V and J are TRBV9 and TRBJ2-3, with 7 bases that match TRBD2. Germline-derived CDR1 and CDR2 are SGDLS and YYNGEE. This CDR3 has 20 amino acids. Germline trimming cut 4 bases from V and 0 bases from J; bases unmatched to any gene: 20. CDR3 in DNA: TGTGCCAGCAGCCCCCGAGCGGGGAAGGAGCGGAAGGTTAGCACAGATACGCAGTATTTT. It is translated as CASSPRAGKERKVSTDTQYF.

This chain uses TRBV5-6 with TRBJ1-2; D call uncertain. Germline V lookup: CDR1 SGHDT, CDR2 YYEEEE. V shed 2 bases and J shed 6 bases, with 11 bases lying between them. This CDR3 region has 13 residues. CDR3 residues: CASSLARRDGYTF. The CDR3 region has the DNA TGTGCCAGCAGCTTAGCGCGAAGGGATGGCTACACCTTC.

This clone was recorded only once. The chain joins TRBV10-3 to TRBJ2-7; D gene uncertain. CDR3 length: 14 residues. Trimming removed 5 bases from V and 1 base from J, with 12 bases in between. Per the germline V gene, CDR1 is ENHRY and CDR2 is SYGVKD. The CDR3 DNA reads TGTGCCATCAGTCTGCTCGGACCGTCCTACGAGCAGTACTTC. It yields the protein CAISLLGPSYEQYF.

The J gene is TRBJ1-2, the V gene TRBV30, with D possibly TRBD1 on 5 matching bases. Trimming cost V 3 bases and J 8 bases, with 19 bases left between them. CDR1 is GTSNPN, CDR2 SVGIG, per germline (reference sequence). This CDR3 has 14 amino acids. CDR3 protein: CAWRGVRLAAGYTF. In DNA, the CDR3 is TGTGCCTGGAGGGGGGTGCGGCTCGCGGCGGGCTACACCTTC.

The CDR3 nucleotides are TGTGCCAGCAGCTTACGTGCGACTAGCACAGATACGCAGTATTTT. Its translation is CASSLRATSTDTQYF. The J gene is TRBJ2-3, the V gene TRBV11-2; no reliable D call. The CDR3 length is 15 residues. Germline V gives CDR1 SGHAT, CDR2 FQNNGV. V was pared by 2 bases and J by 0 bases, with 9 bases between. The complete variable domain, with remaining parts taken from reference TRBV11-2 and TRBJ2-3, reads EAGVAQSPRYKIIEKRQSVAFWCNPISGHATLYWYQQILGQGPKLLIQFQNNGVVDDSQLPKDRFSAERLKGVDSTLKIQPAKLEDSAVYLCASSLRATSTDTQYFGPGTRLTVL.

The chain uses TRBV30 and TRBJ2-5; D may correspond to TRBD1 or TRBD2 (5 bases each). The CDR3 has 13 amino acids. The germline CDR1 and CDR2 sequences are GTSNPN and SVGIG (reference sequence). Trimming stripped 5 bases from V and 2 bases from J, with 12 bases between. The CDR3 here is CAWGRGVQETQYF. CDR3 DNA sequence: TGTGCCTGGGGGAGAGGGGTTCAAGAGACCCAGTACTTC.

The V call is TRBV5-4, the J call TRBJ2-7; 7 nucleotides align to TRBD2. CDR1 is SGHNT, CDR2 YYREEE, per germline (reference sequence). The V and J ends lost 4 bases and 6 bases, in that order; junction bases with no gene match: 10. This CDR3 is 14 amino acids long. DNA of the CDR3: TGTGCCAGCAGCCAGACGGGGGAGGGACGCGAGCAGTACTTC. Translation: CASSQTGEGREQYF.

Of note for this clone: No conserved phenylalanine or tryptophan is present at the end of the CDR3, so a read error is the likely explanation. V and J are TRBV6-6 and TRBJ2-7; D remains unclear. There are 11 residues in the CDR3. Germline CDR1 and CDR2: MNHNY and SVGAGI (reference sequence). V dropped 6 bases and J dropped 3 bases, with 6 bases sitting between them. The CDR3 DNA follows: TGTGCCAGCAGCCGCAACTACGAGCAGTACCTC. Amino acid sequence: CASSRNYEQYL.

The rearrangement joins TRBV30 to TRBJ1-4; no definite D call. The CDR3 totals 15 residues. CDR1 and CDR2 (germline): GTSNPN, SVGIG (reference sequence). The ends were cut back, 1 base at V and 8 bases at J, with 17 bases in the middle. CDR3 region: CAWSADKRAQEKLFF. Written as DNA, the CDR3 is TGTGCCTGGAGTGCAGACAAACGAGCGCAGGAAAAACTGTTTTTT.